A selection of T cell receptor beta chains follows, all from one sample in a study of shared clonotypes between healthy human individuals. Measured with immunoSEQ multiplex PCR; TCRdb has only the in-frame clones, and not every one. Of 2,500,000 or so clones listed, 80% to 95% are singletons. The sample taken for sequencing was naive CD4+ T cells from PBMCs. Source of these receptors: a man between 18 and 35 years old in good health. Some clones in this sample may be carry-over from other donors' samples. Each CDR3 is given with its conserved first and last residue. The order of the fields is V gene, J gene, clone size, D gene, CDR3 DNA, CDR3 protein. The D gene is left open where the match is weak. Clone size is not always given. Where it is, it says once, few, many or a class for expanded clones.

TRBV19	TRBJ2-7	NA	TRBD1	TGTGCCAGTAGCAAGGCCGGGACAGGTTCCTACGAGCAGTACTTC	CASSKAGTGSYEQYF
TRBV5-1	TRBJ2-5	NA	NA	TGCGCCAGCAGCTTGCTTGGTCCAGAGACCCAGTACTTC	CASSLLGPETQYF
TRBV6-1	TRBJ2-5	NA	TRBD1	TGTGCCAGCGAGACAGGGGGCAGGGAGACCCAGTACTTC	CASETGGRETQYF
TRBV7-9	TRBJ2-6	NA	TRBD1	TGTGCCAGTCTTTACAGGGGTCTGGCCGGGGCCAACGTCCTGACTTTC	CASLYRGLAGANVLTF
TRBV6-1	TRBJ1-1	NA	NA	TGTGCCAGCAGTGAATTGGTTGGGGGGGCCACTGAAGCTTTCTTT	CASSELVGGATEAFF
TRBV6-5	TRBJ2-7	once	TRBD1	TGTGCCAGCAGTCGGACAGGGTCGAACTACGAGCAGTACTTC	CASSRTGSNYEQYF
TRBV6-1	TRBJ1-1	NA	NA	TGTGCCAGCAGTGCCCCTGACCGGAACACTGAAGCTTTCTTT	CASSAPDRNTEAFF
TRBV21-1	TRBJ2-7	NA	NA	TGTGCCAGCAGCACGCCGGAGGGATTTGAGCAGTACTTC	CASSTPEGFEQYF
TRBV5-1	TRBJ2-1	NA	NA	TGCGCCAGCAGCGTGGGGGATTGGTCCTACAATGAGCAGTTCTTC	CASSVGDWSYNEQFF
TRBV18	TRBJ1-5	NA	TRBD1	TGTGCCAGCTCAGGACAGGGGCAAAATCAGCCCCAGCATTTT	CASSGQGQNQPQHF
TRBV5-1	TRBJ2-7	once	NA	TGCGCCAGCAGCTTGGACCTTCCTGACGAGCAGTACTTC	CASSLDLPDEQYF
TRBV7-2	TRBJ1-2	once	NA	TGTGCCAGCAGCTTAGTAGGTGGAGTGGCTGGCTACACCTTC	CASSLVGGVAGYTF
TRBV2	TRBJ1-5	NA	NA	TGTGCCAGCAGTGGAGGGTCCACGGGCAATCAGCCCCAGCATTTT	CASSGGSTGNQPQHF
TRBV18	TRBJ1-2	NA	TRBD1	TGTGCCAGCTCACCTATGACAGGGTCTAACTATGGCTACACCTTC	CASSPMTGSNYGYTF
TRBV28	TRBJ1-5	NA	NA	TGTGCCAGCAGCAGCGGGCCGAGACGAGATCAGCCCCAGCATTTT	CASSSGPRRDQPQHF
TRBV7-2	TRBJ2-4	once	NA	TGTGCCAGCAGCTTAAGACGGGGAGGAGACATTCAGTACTTC	CASSLRRGGDIQYF
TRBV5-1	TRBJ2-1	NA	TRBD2	TGCGCCAGCAGCTTCCTACAACTAGCGGGAGGTTACAATGAGCAGTTCTTC	CASSFLQLAGGYNEQFF
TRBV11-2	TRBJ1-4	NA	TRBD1	TGTGCCAGCCTAGCGACAGGGGATGAAAAACTGTTTTTT	CASLATGDEKLFF
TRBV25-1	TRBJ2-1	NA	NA	TGTGCCAGCAGTGGAGGGAGCTCCTACAATGAGCAGTTCTTC	CASSGGSSYNEQFF
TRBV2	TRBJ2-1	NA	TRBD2	TGTGCCAGCGGGGAGGGCCAAAATCTACGGCAGTTCTTC	CASGEGQNLRQFF
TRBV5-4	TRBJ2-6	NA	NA	TGTGCCAGCAGCAAAACAGGGCAAGGGGCCAACGTCCTGACTTTC	CASSKTGQGANVLTF
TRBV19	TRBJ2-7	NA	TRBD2	TGTGCCAGTAGTACGGGACTAGCGGGAGGATTTTACGAGCAGTACTTC	CASSTGLAGGFYEQYF
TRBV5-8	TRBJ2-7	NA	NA	TGTGCCAGCAGCTTTATAACCCCCCACGGGATGGAGCAGTACTTC	CASSFITPHGMEQYF
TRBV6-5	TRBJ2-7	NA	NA	TGTGCCAGCAGTTACGGGCTCGGGGGCCCTTACGAGCAGTACTTC	CASSYGLGGPYEQYF